This note documents a single T cell receptor beta chain sequence. This clone was found once. The antigen it recognizes is unknown. No clone much larger than this one lies a single base away; base qualities are absent. V is trimmed back by 6 bases and J by 3 bases, and the junction contains 3 bases that no gene match accounts for. The germline V gene gives CDR1 as ENHRY and CDR2 as SYGVKD. Including the terminal cysteine and phenylalanine, the CDR3 comprises 13 residues. Left in the record is the CDR3 DNA by itself, 39 bases read in frame from the first base. Each donor gave one peripheral blood draw, averaging about 100 mL, which was collected into heparinised tubes. A BD FACSAria II and a panel including CD45RO, CCR7, CD25, CD127, CD95 and CD27 were used to sort naive, central memory, regulatory and stem cell-like memory CD4+ T cells. All sorted populations exceeded 95% purity. PBMCs were separated immediately by Lymphoprep density gradient centrifugation and were stained directly, without being cultured. So that batch effects would be minimized, each experiment stained and sorted samples in pairs, pairing one healthy donor with one patient.

The data derive from a study of beta chain features in type 1 diabetes listed by TCRdb under 2018. For the wider study: No differences in mean age, gender distribution, total cell number or subset yield were found between patients and healthy donors. A total of 85 million to 110 million sorted cells were examined across all samples, and RNA yield correlated strongly with the number of cells per subset. In the study, TCRB repertoires of sorted circulating CD4+ T cell subsets from recently diagnosed type 1 diabetes patients were compared with those of matched healthy donors. Regulatory and stem cell-like memory subsets were obtained from only 8 patients and roughly 8 healthy donors, while naive and central memory subsets were obtained from all 30 or so donors. General conclusions and limits of the study: Fewer insertions and more nucleotide deletions at VDJ recombination sites were observed in patients with type 1 diabetes, implying thymic rearrangement abnormalities. Because cDNA was sequenced instead of genomic DNA, activated cells with high expression could be over-represented, although the groups did not differ in activation or CD3 levels. Shorter templates might have been favored by PCR, but patient and control samples were amplified and corrected together, so both groups would have been affected equally by any skew. Type 1 diabetes patients showed a moderate but significant shortening of TCRB CDR3 length in all four CD4+ subsets. Because small numbers of individuals were included in the HLA sub-analyses, any influence of HLA type on TCRB rearrangement was left unresolved. Naive, central memory and regulatory TCRB repertoires appeared more similar among patients than among healthy donors.

All of the isolated RNA was reverse transcribed with the High Capacity cDNA Reverse Transcription Kit, so expressed TCRB transcripts were sequenced. Deep immunoSEQ sequencing was applied to naive, central memory and regulatory T cell samples, giving an average of approximately 3.8 million total reads per sample. Sorted cells were lysed in RLT buffer and RNA was extracted with DNase-treated RNeasy Micro or Mini kits, depending on cell number. To prevent cross-contamination, every cell subset was processed on its own, while patient and healthy donor samples were processed together. TCRB sequences were amplified from cDNA with the immunoSEQ multiplex PCR, producing 87-bp fragments spanning the CDR3 region. Sequencing of the amplicons was done on the Illumina HiSeq platform. In the authors' own workflow: Synthetic template baselines were used to correct PCR bias computationally, reads within Hamming distance 2 were collapsed, and singletons that could not be merged were discarded. Reads were aligned against IMGT to assign V, D and J genes, CDR3 length and insertions or deletions at six rearrangement sites. Within each subset, clonotype counts were normalized to sorted cell number, and only after that were true diversity and Gini coefficients computed with the tcR R package. The overlap coefficient, calculated on TCRB nucleotide sequences, was used to quantify repertoire sharing. Out-of-frame TCRB sequences from naive cells were analyzed as a proxy for the pre-selection repertoire. Imported from immuneACCESS, the table was reduced by TCRdb to in-frame sequences with V and J called. These copies leave out some clones; in studies compared against another copy, an unresolved V gene accounts for under half, and the cause of the remainder is not known. V and J calls and clone size come straight from that table; D and trimming were deduced from the DNA. The sample table lists a few hundred thousand clones, around 16% of them with a count of one. The ten biggest clones cover approximately 0.086% of the sample.

The sample taken for sequencing was naive CD4+ T cells from blood. The cell subset or site label here, explained by the study, means: true naive CD4+ T cells. The sequence joins TRBV10-3 to TRBJ2-5; TRBD1 fits 8 bases in the junction. The sequence derives from a man aged 25-45 years with type 1 diabetes. The CDR3 region has the sequence CAIRLTGEETQYF. The nucleotides are TGTGCCATCAGGTTGACAGGGGAAGAGACCCAGTACTTC.